The 26 T cell receptor beta chains given below trace back to one sample, sequenced in a study of blood T cell repertoires in COVID-19. Data came from immunoSEQ multiplex PCR; TCRdb stores just in-frame clones and leaves some out. The data contain some 180,000 clones, 75% to 85% of them singletons. Sequenced sample: peripheral blood. Receptors originate from a man aged 55 to 70 with acute or convalescent COVID-19.

CDR3 protein: CASSPWDRFNYGYTF. The CDR3, as DNA: TGTGCCAGCAGCCCTTGGGACAGGTTTAACTATGGCTACACCTTC. This rearrangement joins TRBV9 to TRBJ1-2, with 8 bases identical to TRBD1. Looked up from germline, CDR1 is SGDLS and CDR2 is YYNGEE. Trimming took 4 bases from V and 1 from J; bases not matched to a gene: 6. CDR3 size: 15 residues. Using reference TRBV9 and TRBJ1-2 for the parts outside the CDR3, the full variable domain is DSGVTQTPKHLITATGQRVTLRCSPRSGDLSVYWYQQSLDQGLQFLIQYYNGEERAKGNILERFSAQQFPDLHSELNLSSLELGDSALYFCASSPWDRFNYGYTFGSGTRLTVV.

The chain links TRBV10-3 to TRBJ2-7, with D tentatively TRBD1 (6 bases). The CDR3 length is 15 residues. CDR1 is ENHRY and CDR2 is SYGVKD in the germline V gene. Between the trimmed V and J ends, which lost 10 bases and 0 bases, there was a span of 19 bases. The CDR3 protein is CANSPGQGRSYEQYF. The DNA of the CDR3 is TGTGCCAACAGCCCCGGGCAGGGGCGCTCCTACGAGCAGTACTTC.

V is TRBV14 and J is TRBJ2-1; maybe TRBD2 (5 bases). The CDR3 is 12 amino acids. Looked up from germline, CDR1 is SGHDN and CDR2 is FVKESK. CDR3 bases: TGTGCGGCGGGCAGCACTTACAATGAGCAGTTCTTC. Translated: CAAGSTYNEQFF.

This clone was counted only a few times. This sequence joins TRBV19 and TRBJ2-3; 11 bases map to TRBD2. Germline V lookup: CDR1 LNHDA, CDR2 SQIVND (reference sequence). The junction had 8 bases not matched to a gene; V was cut back by 1 base and J by 2 bases. This CDR3 has 18 residues. CDR3 coding DNA: TGTGCCAGTAGTATAGGGCCCACTAGCGGGAGTTTCACAGATACGCAGTATTTT. Encoded protein: CASSIGPTSGSFTDTQYF.

This chain joins TRBV7-2 and TRBJ2-3; D is perhaps TRBD2 (6 bases). The CDR3 consists of 15 residues. Trimming stripped 5 bases from V and 2 bases from J, with 14 bases between. Germline V gene data show CDR1 as SGHTA and CDR2 as FQGNSA. This chain's CDR3 is CASSRGLAYTDTQYF. CDR3 nucleotides: TGTGCCAGCAGCCGGGGACTGGCCTACACAGATACGCAGTATTTT.

The chain employs TRBV28 and TRBJ1-3, with D unresolved. V was clipped by 4 bases and J by 3 bases, with 4 bases between them. The CDR3 is 12 residues long. The V gene's germline CDR1 is MDHEN and CDR2 SYDVKM. The CDR3, as DNA: TGTGCCAGCAGTTCAGATGGAAACACCATATATTTT. Protein product: CASSSDGNTIYF.

The chain links TRBV28 to TRBJ1-2, with D tentatively TRBD1 (5 bases). CDR3 length: 16 residues. From germline, CDR1 is MDHEN and CDR2 SYDVKM. Deletions cut 1 base from V and 7 bases from J, with 19 bases between. CDR3 nucleotides: TGTGCCAGCAGTTTATTTGAGGGGTCGGCCGGGGGTGGCTACACCTTC. This encodes CASSLFEGSAGGGYTF.

The genes are TRBV3-1 (or the pseudogene TRBV3-2) and TRBJ1-5; 7 bases are shared with TRBD1. The V segment lost 0 bases and the J segment 0 bases; nucleotides outside the gene matches: 14. This CDR3 is 20 amino acids long. Per the germline V gene, CDR1 is LGHDT and CDR2 is YNNKEL (reference sequence). The CDR3 region is CASSQDPRQGAQYSNQPQHF. The CDR3 DNA sequence: TGTGCCAGCAGCCAAGATCCAAGACAGGGAGCGCAGTATAGCAATCAGCCCCAGCATTTT.

CDR3 in amino acids: CASSRQGGSNQPQHF. For the CDR3, the DNA is TGTGCCAGCAGCCGACAAGGGGGAAGCAATCAGCCCCAGCATTTT. The chain couples TRBV5-6 to TRBJ1-5; D might be TRBD1 (6 bases). From germline, CDR1 is SGHDT and CDR2 YYEEEE. V was trimmed by 4 bases and J by 1 base, leaving 12 bases between them. CDR3 length: 15 amino acids.

The rearrangement uses TRBV7-3 and TRBJ2-3, with D possibly matching TRBD1 (5 bases). The CDR3 extends over 15 amino acids. Trimming took off 2 bases at V and 2 bases at J, with 11 bases between the two ends. Germline V gene lookup returns CDR1 SGHTA and CDR2 FQGTGA. CDR3 in DNA: TGTGCCAGCAGCTTATCAGGGCTTGACACAGATACGCAGTATTTT. This translates into CASSLSGLDTDTQYF. Full variable domain (missing parts from reference TRBV7-3 and TRBJ2-3): GAGVSQTPSNKVTEKGKYVELRCDPISGHTALYWYRQSLGQGPEFLIYFQGTGAADDSGLPNDRFFAVRPEGSVSTLKIQRTERGDSAVYLCASSLSGLDTDTQYFGPGTRLTVL.

The chain employs TRBV7-2 and TRBJ2-3; 13 bases map to TRBD2. The CDR3 is 15 amino acids. Germline CDR1 and CDR2: SGHTA and FQGNSA. The V and J ends lost 6 bases and 6 bases, in that order; junction bases with no gene match: 6. CDR3 nucleotide sequence: TGTGCCAGCAGGCAGGGACTAGCGGGGCCCGATACGCAGTATTTT. This encodes CASRQGLAGPDTQYF.

The V gene is TRBV7-3, the J gene TRBJ2-1; D ambiguous. CDR1 and CDR2 (germline): SGHTA, FQGTGA. The CDR3 runs to 15 residues. V lost 3 bases, J lost 0 bases, and 9 bases lay in between. This CDR3 is CASSLIASSYNEQFF. The CDR3 region has the DNA TGTGCCAGCAGCTTGATAGCAAGCTCCTACAATGAGCAGTTCTTC.

This chain uses TRBV10-1 with TRBJ2-2; 12 positions agree with TRBD1. The CDR3 is 19 residues long. CDR1 is WNHNN and CDR2 is SYGVQD in the germline V gene (reference sequence). V was clipped by 2 bases and J by 1 base; unmatched bases: 8. In nucleotides, the CDR3 is TGCGCCAGCAGTGAGATTTGGGACAGGGGGCTAAGGAACACCGGGGAGCTGTTTTTT. Its protein is CASSEIWDRGLRNTGELFF.

V and J are TRBV27 and TRBJ2-1; 10 bases line up with TRBD2. The V and J ends lost 5 bases and 6 bases, in that order; junction bases with no gene match: 10. Per the germline V gene, CDR1 is MNHEY and CDR2 is SMNVEV (reference sequence). CDR3 size: 16 residues. In DNA, the CDR3 is TGTGCCAGCAGTCCCATCAGCGGGGGGGCATTCAATGAGCAGTTCTTC. Translated: CASSPISGGAFNEQFF.

The V gene is TRBV7-2, the J gene TRBJ2-3; the match to TRBD2 covers 13 bases. CDR1 and CDR2 from the germline V gene are SGHTA and FQGNSA. The CDR3 spans 18 residues. V was pared by 3 bases and J by 0 bases, with 6 bases of the junction left unmatched. The CDR3 region is CASSLRTSGSTSTDTQYF. In nucleotides, the CDR3 is TGTGCCAGCAGCTTGCGGACTAGCGGGAGCACTAGCACAGATACGCAGTATTTT.

This rearrangement joins TRBV6-5 to TRBJ2-1; 7 nucleotides agree with TRBD2. The length of the CDR3 is 14 residues. The ends lost 0 bases at V and 6 bases at J; junction bases unmatched: 2. Germline CDR1 MNHEY, CDR2 SVGAGI. CDR3 region: CASSYSASGNEQFF. CDR3 DNA sequence: TGTGCCAGCAGTTACTCGGCTAGCGGCAATGAGCAGTTCTTC.

The chain is built from TRBV18 and TRBJ1-5, with 7 bases matching TRBD1. This CDR3 has 18 amino acids. Per germline, CDR1 KGHSH and CDR2 LQKENI. With V trimmed by 3 bases and J by 7 bases, 18 bases remained unmatched. The CDR3 spells CASSPQEFHRGSGQPQHF. The CDR3 DNA is TGTGCCAGCTCACCCCAAGAGTTTCACAGGGGAAGTGGGCAGCCCCAGCATTTT.

The chain links TRBV2 to TRBJ2-4; tentative D call: TRBD2 (6 bases). Between the trimmed V and J ends, which lost 6 bases and 9 bases, there was a span of 15 bases. CDR1 and CDR2 from the germline V gene are SNHLY and FYNNEI. This CDR3 contains 13 residues. DNA of the CDR3: TGTGCCAGCAGCCGGGACTCGCGGAGCATTCAGTACTTC. This encodes CASSRDSRSIQYF.

J is TRBJ2-1 and V is TRBV24-1, with 10 bases aligning to TRBD1. The V and J ends lost 3 bases and 7 bases, in that order; junction bases with no gene match: 8. The CDR3 has 16 residues. Germline values: CDR1 KGHDR, CDR2 SFDVKD. CDR3 in amino acids: CATSDAGQGVGNEQFF. The CDR3 region has the DNA TGTGCCACCAGTGATGCCGGACAGGGGGTAGGGAATGAGCAGTTCTTC.

This clone appeared many times. This chain connects TRBV27 to TRBJ2-5; 7 bases fit TRBD2. The V segment lost 6 bases and the J segment 2 bases; nucleotides outside the gene matches: 18. There are 18 residues in the CDR3. Germline CDR1 and CDR2: MNHEY and SMNVEV (reference sequence). This CDR3 is CASSLDGLAGEGQETQYF. CDR3 sequence (DNA): TGTGCCAGCAGCTTAGACGGGTTGGCGGGAGAGGGGCAAGAGACCCAGTACTTC.

The chain has TRBV6-6 and TRBJ2-3; D is perhaps TRBD1 (8 bases). Trimming took 5 bases from V and 4 from J, leaving 22 bases between them. Germline values: CDR1 MNHNY, CDR2 SVGAGI (reference sequence). The CDR3 loop spans 17 amino acids. In DNA, the CDR3 is TGTGCCAGCAGTCCCACAGGGGGAGGGCCGGGCGCAGATACGCAGTATTTT. Protein sequence: CASSPTGGGPGADTQYF.

The chain combines TRBV4-1 with TRBJ2-1, with D perhaps TRBD2 (6 bases). The V and J ends lost 0 bases and 7 bases respectively, with 13 bases between them. This CDR3 spans 15 amino acids. Germline lookup yields CDR1 MGHRA and CDR2 YSYEKL. CDR3 region: CASSQDSREWNEQFF. In DNA, the CDR3 is TGCGCCAGCAGCCAAGACTCCCGGGAGTGGAATGAGCAGTTCTTC.

As to this clone: The same CDR3 also results from other DNA sequences found in this sample. The J gene is TRBJ1-3, the V gene TRBV20-1; TRBD1 might be the D (6 bases). V was trimmed by 3 bases and J by 0 bases, leaving 15 bases between them. The CDR3 is 16 amino acids. Germline-derived CDR1 and CDR2 are DFQATT and SNEGSKA (reference sequence). The CDR3 region is CSASGGGSSSGNTIYF. CDR3 nucleotide sequence: TGCAGTGCTAGTGGTGGGGGCTCGAGCTCTGGAAACACCATATATTTT.

About this clone: At one boundary the junction diverges from the germline segment, which might be a read error. The DNA of the CDR3 is TGTGCCAGCAGTGAAACAGGGGCCAAGTTC. This translates into CASSETGAKF. This chain connects TRBV2 to TRBJ2-4; 7 nucleotides line up with TRBD1. Germline values: CDR1 SNHLY, CDR2 FYNNEI. This CDR3 spans 10 amino acids.

This clone turned up a few times. The chain combines TRBV7-8 with TRBJ2-7; D gene ambiguous. Germline-derived CDR1 and CDR2 are SGHVS and FQNEAQ. Trimming took off 5 bases at V and 5 bases at J, with 19 bases between the two ends. There are 15 residues in the CDR3. As DNA, the CDR3 is TGTGCCAGCAGCACGAGGCACGGGTTCATGGACGAGCAGTACTTC. Residues: CASSTRHGFMDEQYF.

The chain is built from TRBV24-1 and TRBJ2-1; D not certain. CDR1 KGHDR and CDR2 SFDVKD come from the germline V gene. Between the trimmed V and J ends, which lost 5 bases and 3 bases, there was a span of 10 bases. This CDR3 comprises 14 residues. For the CDR3, the DNA is TGTGCCACCAGTGGGGCAGGCAGCTACAATGAGCAGTTCTTC. It encodes CATSGAGSYNEQFF.